This T cell receptor (beta chain) emerged from a study of T cell changes during pregnancy in multiple sclerosis. The V end lost 4 bases, the J end lost 4 bases, and 16 bases lay between the germline ends. The CDR3 has 14 residues. CDR1 is GTSNPN and CDR2 is SVGIG in the germline V gene (reference sequence). This clone was observed a few times. This table comes from immunoSEQ multiplex PCR, and its TCRdb copy is limited to in-frame clones, with some not included. The sample consists of approximately 33,000 clones, around 88% of them appearing once. The rearrangement joins TRBV30 to TRBJ1-1; tentative D call: TRBD1 (5 bases). Source: CD4+ T cells from peripheral blood mononuclear cells, taken in the first trimester of pregnancy. The receptor comes from a female donor in good health, enrolled as a control in a pregnancy study. CDR3 coding DNA: TGTGCCTGGATCGGGAGGTGGGGGGGCACTGAAGCTTTCTTT. This sequence encodes CAWIGRWGGTEAFF.